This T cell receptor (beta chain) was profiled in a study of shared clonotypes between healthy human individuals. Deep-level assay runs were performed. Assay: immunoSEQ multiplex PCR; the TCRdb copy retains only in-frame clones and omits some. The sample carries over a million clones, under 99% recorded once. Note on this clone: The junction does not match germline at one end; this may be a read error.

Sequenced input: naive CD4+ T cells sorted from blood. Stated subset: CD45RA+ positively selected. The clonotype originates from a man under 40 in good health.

The CDR3 here is CASSCRQRGSYEQYF. The CDR3 coding sequence is TGTGCTAGCAGCTGCCGACAGAGGGGGTCCTACGAGCAGTACTTC. This chain links TRBV7-7 with TRBJ2-7, with D possibly being TRBD1 (6 bases). The CDR3 is 15 residues long. The germline CDR1 and CDR2 sequences are SSHAT and FNYEAQ (reference sequence).